This T cell receptor beta chain was retrieved from a study of T-cell reconstitution after alpha-beta-depleted transplantation in children. TCRbeta library construction was performed incorporating unique molecular identifiers. TCRdb re-called the PCR reads through MiXCR, storing one row per CDR3 protein. The sample lists fewer than 750,000 distinct CDR3 sequences; roughly 24% were seen once. The sample holds a few counts of this clonotype. Its target is not known. The CDR3 loop spans 14 amino acids. The V gene lost 2 bases and the J gene lost 2 bases, with 8 bases spanning the gap. Study-level findings and limits: Reportedly, roughly two months post-transplant, alpha-beta T cells arose from several hundred expanded graft clones. Newly produced T cells mostly provided counts and TCRbeta diversity after one year, as hyperexpanded clones declined. The high TCRbeta diversity at day 60 in some patients came from surviving recipient T cells and thymic progenitors.

The receptor was derived from a boy under two years old who had a stem cell transplant for acute myeloid leukemia, so the T cells may come from the graft donor. The sample here was PBMCs, mostly from graft donor cells, taken 360 days after TCRalphabeta/CD19-depleted stem cell transplant. The rearrangement uses TRBV12-3 or TRBV12-4 and TRBJ2-3; D gene ambiguous. This CDR3 reads CASSLLGNTDTQYF. The CDR3 region has the DNA TGTGCCAGCAGTTTATTGGGGAACACAGATACGCAGTATTTT.